One and the same sample provided the 28 T cell receptor beta chains below, sequenced in a study of T cell clones after liver transplantation (dated by TCRdb to the late 2010s). Libraries came from the immunoSEQ multiplex PCR assay. In TCRdb, the immuneACCESS table is reduced to in-frame sequences with V and J assigned. These tables do not hold every clone; where another copy was compared, an unresolved V gene accounts for under half, and the others remain unexplained. This sample is represented by some 45,000 clones; roughly 84% of them were singletons. The leading ten clones occupy less than 2.5% of the sample. The material sequenced was CD4+ T cells from blood, taken 24 months after liver transplant. These receptors were collected from a human patient who received a liver transplant. It is possible that, after a transplant, some T cells come from the graft donor.

V and J are TRBV9 and TRBJ1-2; D might be TRBD1 (5 bases). There are 15 residues in the CDR3. Germline assignment: CDR1 SGDLS and CDR2 YYNGEE. V lost 0 bases, J lost 8 bases, and 17 bases lay in between. The CDR3 spells CASSVEGWGEGGYTF. DNA for the CDR3: TGTGCCAGCAGCGTAGAGGGGTGGGGCGAGGGAGGCTACACCTTC.

The rearrangement uses TRBV6-1 and TRBJ2-3; weak D call: TRBD1 (6 bases). CDR3 length equals 14 residues. Trimming pared 4 bases from V and 4 bases from J, leaving 12 bases between. The germline V gene has CDR1 MNHNS and CDR2 SASEGT. CDR3 coding DNA: TGTGCCAGCAGTGTCTACAGGGCCGCAGATACGCAGTATTTT. Encoded protein: CASSVYRAADTQYF.

The rearrangement joins TRBV25-1 to TRBJ1-5; D is unresolved. The CDR3 consists of 14 residues. Trimming took 1 base from V and 0 from J, leaving 4 bases between them. The germline V gene encodes CDR1 MGHDK and CDR2 SYGVNS. CDR3 DNA sequence: TGTGCCAGCAGTGAATTTGGTAGCAATCAGCCCCAGCATTTT. It yields the protein CASSEFGSNQPQHF. Drawing the rest from reference TRBV25-1 and TRBJ1-5, the complete variable domain is EADIYQTPRYLVIGTGKKITLECSQTMGHDKMYWYQQDPGMELHLIHYSYGVNSTEKGDLSSESTVSRIRTEHFPLTLESARPSHTSQYLCASSEFGSNQPQHFGDGTRLSIL.

This chain joins TRBV6-1 and TRBJ2-3; D remains unclear. The ends were cut back, 6 bases at V and 0 bases at J, with 13 bases in the middle. The V gene's germline CDR1 is MNHNS and CDR2 SASEGT. The CDR3 contains 15 residues. CDR3 coding DNA: TGTGCCAGCAGCCGTGACGCGGCTAGCACAGATACGCAGTATTTT. Protein: CASSRDAASTDTQYF.

The chain carries TRBV29-1 and TRBJ2-3; 8 nucleotides line up with TRBD1. Germline lookup yields CDR1 SQVTM and CDR2 ANQGSEA. The length of the CDR3 is 15 residues. J was trimmed by 3 bases and V by 3 bases; bases with no gene match: 8. As DNA, the CDR3 is TGCAGCGTTGACAGGCAGGGGGCGATAACAGATACGCAGTATTTT. This encodes CSVDRQGAITDTQYF.

The CDR3 loop is CASSFRQETQYF. The DNA for the CDR3 is TGTGCCAGCTCTTTTAGACAAGAGACCCAGTACTTC. The rearrangement uses TRBV6-6 and TRBJ2-5; no firm D call. This CDR3 is built from 12 residues. Germline CDR1 and CDR2: MNHNY and SVGAGI (reference sequence). Trimming cost V 8 bases and J 2 bases, with 9 bases left between them.

Here the CDR3 reads CASSLDGGSTDTQYF. For the CDR3, the DNA is TGTGCCAGCAGCTTAGATGGGGGAAGCACAGATACGCAGTATTTT. The chain has TRBV7-2 and TRBJ2-3, with D perhaps matching TRBD1 or TRBD2 (5 bases each). Per germline, CDR1 SGHTA and CDR2 FQGNSA. CDR3 size: 15 residues. With 1 base removed from V and 0 bases from J, the gap between germline ends came to 8 bases.

V usage is TRBV5-1 and J usage is TRBJ1-5; no definite D call. Germline CDR1 reads SGHRS; CDR2 reads YFSETQ. The CDR3 length is 15 residues. V lost 2 bases, J lost 0 bases, and 9 bases lay in between. The CDR3 loop is CASSLGTVSNQPQHF. The DNA of the CDR3 is TGCGCCAGCAGCTTAGGAACAGTTAGCAATCAGCCCCAGCATTTT.

Here the CDR3 DNA reads TGTGCCAGCAGCGTTACCATGAGCGGGGGACTCTACGAGCAGTACTTC. It is translated as CASSVTMSGGLYEQYF. This chain links TRBV28 with TRBJ2-7, with 8 bases fitting TRBD2. CDR3 length: 16 residues. Germline CDR1 MDHEN, CDR2 SYDVKM. The junction had 13 bases not matched to a gene; V was cut back by 6 bases and J by 3 bases.

Of note for this clone: Sequence at one end of the junction differs from germline and may be a read error. This chain connects TRBV11-2 to TRBJ2-5, with D perhaps matching TRBD1 or TRBD2 (6 bases each). Germline V gene sequence: CDR1 SGHAT, CDR2 FQNNGV. This CDR3 region has 13 residues. CDR3 nucleotide sequence: TGTGCCAGCAGCTTAGACAGGGGACTGTCCCTTGACTTC. Amino acid sequence: CASSLDRGLSLDF. Full variable domain (remainder filled in from reference TRBV11-2 and TRBJ2-5): EAGVAQSPRYKIIEKRQSVAFWCNPISGHATLYWYQQILGQGPKLLIQFQNNGVVDDSQLPKDRFSAERLKGVDSTLKIQPAKLEDSAVYLCASSLDRGLSLDFGPGTRLLVL.

This clone occurred once. The chain recombines TRBV6-5 with TRBJ2-7, with 11 bases aligning to TRBD2. The length of the CDR3 is 15 residues. Germline values: CDR1 MNHEY, CDR2 SVGAGI. With 6 bases clipped from V and 3 bases from J, the junction kept 7 bases outside the gene matches. DNA for the CDR3: TGTGCCAGCAGAACCCCCACTAGCGGGGGCTACGAGCAGTACTTC. Translation: CASRTPTSGGYEQYF.

J is TRBJ1-6 and V is TRBV9, with 8 bases matching TRBD1. This CDR3 comprises 15 residues. The J segment lost 7 bases and the V segment lost 4 bases, leaving 7 bases of the junction unmatched. Germline V lookup: CDR1 SGDLS, CDR2 YYNGEE. The CDR3 loop is CASSPHDRGNSPLHF. CDR3 nucleotides: TGTGCCAGCAGCCCCCACGACAGGGGAAATTCACCCCTCCACTTT.

V is TRBV7-9 and J is TRBJ1-2; maybe TRBD1 (6 bases). The ends were cut back, 2 bases at V and 4 bases at J, with 11 bases in the middle. This CDR3 has 14 residues. Germline V gives CDR1 SEHNR, CDR2 FQNEAQ (reference sequence). In DNA, the CDR3 is TGTGCCAGCAGCTTATTGGGGGCCGCCTATGGCTACACCTTC. Amino acids: CASSLLGAAYGYTF. Full variable domain (remainder filled in from reference TRBV7-9 and TRBJ1-2): DTGVSQNPRHKITKRGQNVTFRCDPISEHNRLYWYRQTLGQGPEFLTYFQNEAQLEKSRLLSDRFSAERPKGSFSTLEIQRTEQGDSAMYLCASSLLGAAYGYTFGSGTRLTVV.

The chain joins TRBV14 to TRBJ2-1; 10 positions agree with TRBD2. The CDR3 loop spans 15 amino acids. Germline assignment: CDR1 SGHDN and CDR2 FVKESK. Trimming took 6 bases from V and 7 from J; bases not matched to a gene: 9. CDR3 coding DNA: TGTGCCAGCAGGGATTCTAGCGGGAGAGGTAATGAGCAGTTCTTC. This sequence encodes CASRDSSGRGNEQFF.

CDR3 sequence: CASSPEGGANYGYTF. In DNA form, the CDR3 reads TGTGCCAGCTCACCCGAGGGGGGCGCAAACTATGGCTACACCTTC. The chain joins TRBV18 to TRBJ1-2; D perhaps matches TRBD1 (6 bases). The CDR3 contains 15 residues. The V gene lost 3 bases and the J gene lost 2 bases, with 13 bases spanning the gap. The V gene's germline CDR1 is KGHSH and CDR2 LQKENI.

The chain has TRBV5-1 and TRBJ2-7, with 9 positions matching TRBD2. With V trimmed by 3 bases and J by 1 base, 5 bases remained unmatched. The CDR3 is made up of 15 amino acids. CDR1 is SGHRS, CDR2 YFSETQ, per germline. The CDR3 loop is CASSSGLAFSYEQYF. The CDR3 DNA reads TGCGCCAGCAGCTCCGGACTAGCGTTTTCCTACGAGCAGTACTTC.

The chain is built from TRBV2 and TRBJ2-3; the match to TRBD1 covers 10 bases. The V and J ends lost 7 bases and 5 bases, in that order; junction bases with no gene match: 6. The CDR3 loop spans 14 amino acids. Germline V gene data show CDR1 as SNHLY and CDR2 as FYNNEI. DNA for the CDR3: TGTGCCAGCAAGGAGGGACAGGGGAGAGATACGCAGTATTTT. It encodes CASKEGQGRDTQYF.

The genes are TRBV4-1 and TRBJ2-7, with 8 bases fitting TRBD1. The CDR3 loop spans 15 amino acids. The J segment lost 6 bases and the V segment lost 5 bases, leaving 12 bases of the junction unmatched. The germline gives CDR1 MGHRA, CDR2 YSYEKL. CDR3 nucleotides: TGCGCCAGCAGCTACTGGACAGGGTTCTCCCTCGAGCAGTACTTC. As protein: CASSYWTGFSLEQYF.

V usage is TRBV19 and J usage is TRBJ2-5; D may correspond to TRBD1 or TRBD2 (6 bases each). Trimming shortened V by 4 bases and J by 5 bases, and 8 bases separated the two germline ends. Germline values: CDR1 LNHDA, CDR2 SQIVND (reference sequence). The CDR3 runs to 12 residues. CDR3 sequence: CASSTGAETQYF. The CDR3 coding sequence is TGTGCCAGTAGTACGGGGGCCGAGACCCAGTACTTC.

This clone was observed once. The CDR3 is CASSSTGRTESYEQYF. The CDR3 DNA is TGTGCCAGCTCATCCACCGGGAGGACGGAATCCTACGAGCAGTACTTC. V gene TRBV18 combines with J gene TRBJ2-7, with TRBD2 identical over 7 bases. CDR1 KGHSH and CDR2 LQKENI come from the germline V gene. CDR3 length: 16 amino acids. V lost 5 bases to trimming and J lost 1 base; unmatched junction nucleotides: 11.

V usage is TRBV5-4 and J usage is TRBJ2-1; weak D call: TRBD2 (7 bases). The CDR3 contains 15 residues. V lost 4 bases and J lost 4, with 15 bases in between. CDR1 and CDR2 from the germline V gene are SGHNT and YYREEE (reference sequence). CDR3 sequence: CASSPKGGGYNEQFF. CDR3 DNA: TGTGCCAGCAGCCCGAAGGGAGGGGGGTACAATGAGCAGTTCTTC.

The chain joins TRBV19 to TRBJ1-4; TRBD1 might be the D (5 bases). Germline V gene sequence: CDR1 LNHDA, CDR2 SQIVND (reference sequence). Trimming left V 6 bases short and J 8 bases short, with 19 bases between. CDR3 size: 15 residues. The CDR3: CASSQTQGTGEKLFF. In nucleotides, the CDR3 is TGTGCCAGTAGCCAGACTCAGGGCACGGGGGAAAAACTGTTTTTT. The full variable domain, completed using reference TRBV19 and TRBJ1-4, is DGGITQSPKYLFRKEGQNVTLSCEQNLNHDAMYWYRQDPGQGLRLIYYSQIVNDFQKGDIAEGYSVSREKKESFPLTVTSAQKNPTAFYLCASSQTQGTGEKLFFGSGTQLSVL.

The chain combines TRBV4-2 with TRBJ2-3, with 16 bases lining up with TRBD2. Trimming at V came to 0 bases and at J to 0 bases, leaving 9 bases not matched to a gene. This CDR3 is 21 amino acids long. The germline V gene has CDR1 LGHNA and CDR2 YNFKEQ. The CDR3 nucleotides are TGTGCCAGCAGCCAAGAAAGGGGACTAGCGGGAGGGCTTGGTAGCACAGATACGCAGTATTTT. Translated, it gives CASSQERGLAGGLGSTDTQYF.

This clone was detected once. The chain joins TRBV10-1 to TRBJ2-3; no reliable D call. The CDR3 sequence is 13 residues long. With 6 bases removed from V and 2 bases from J, the gap between germline ends came to 9 bases. CDR1 and CDR2 (germline): WNHNN, SYGVQD (reference sequence). The CDR3 here is CASRSETTDTQYF. CDR3 sequence (DNA): TGCGCCAGCAGATCGGAGACCACAGATACGCAGTATTTT.

J is TRBJ2-5 and V is TRBV6-1; tentatively, D is TRBD1 (6 bases). Matching the DNA end better, TRBJ2-7 makes the J call doubtful. The CDR3 consists of 15 residues. The V gene's germline CDR1 is MNHNS and CDR2 SASEGT. CDR3 DNA: TGTGCCAGCAGTGAAGGGGGCCAGGGGAAGAACGAGCAGTACTTC. As protein: CASSEGGQGKNEQYF.

This chain uses TRBV28 with TRBJ2-1; no clear D gene. Trimming stripped 6 bases from V and 4 bases from J, with 7 bases between. The CDR3 has 12 residues. Germline V CDR1 and CDR2: MDHEN, SYDVKM. The CDR3 spells CASSKGYNEQFF. In nucleotides, the CDR3 is TGTGCCAGCAGCAAGGGTTACAATGAGCAGTTCTTC.

V and J are TRBV5-1 and TRBJ2-7, with D tentatively TRBD1 (6 bases). V was shortened by 5 bases and J by 0 bases, with 15 bases between the two germline ends. The CDR3 runs 15 residues. Germline V gives CDR1 SGHRS, CDR2 YFSETQ. The CDR3 region is CASRKGQQLSYEQYF. The DNA of the CDR3 is TGCGCCAGCAGAAAAGGACAGCAACTCTCCTACGAGCAGTACTTC.

This chain joins TRBV7-4 and TRBJ1-3, with 11 nucleotides matching TRBD1. V lost 5 bases to trimming and J lost 1 base; unmatched junction nucleotides: 10. The CDR3 is 18 residues long. The V gene's germline CDR1 is SGHVT and CDR2 SQSDAQ. The CDR3, as DNA: TGTGCCAGCAGCCCGGGACAGGGGGTGATCACATCTGGAAACACCATATATTTT. Protein product: CASSPGQGVITSGNTIYF.